This T cell receptor beta chain was recorded in a study of quantifying T cell responses using KT2 cells. Study summary: Reverse transcription used primers in the TCR alpha and beta constant regions. The second PCR ran as a qPCR until a predetermined fluorescence threshold was reached. Overall study findings and caveats: KT2 sequence counts showed saturation when very many KT2 cells were spiked in.

Concerning this clonotype: Its antigen is unknown.

A single-stranded UMI oligo with SP2 sequence was ligated to cDNA 3' ends. The first PCR ran 3 to 5 cycles with an equimolar RC1.1 and RC1.2 beta primer mix. A single record per CDR3 protein comes from TCRdb applying MiXCR to the UMI-ligation and nested PCR reads. Of approximately 57,000 distinct CDR3 sequences listed, roughly 12% are singletons. CDR1 SGHVS and CDR2 FQNEAQ come from the germline V gene. V shed 1 base, J shed 1 base, and the junction held 3 bases outside the gene matches. The CDR3 has 15 residues. The sample is PBMC spiked with counted cells of clone KT2. A range of KT2-to-PBMC ratios was made using fixed PBMC numbers.

Sequenced material: PBMCs spiked with cells of the T cell clone KT2. The chain links TRBV7-8 to TRBJ1-1, with 7 bases aligning to TRBD1. The sequence derives from a human donor. CDR3 DNA sequence: TGTGCCAGCAGCTTAGGGACAGGACCGAACACTGAAGCTTTCTTT. Its protein product is CASSLGTGPNTEAFF.